These 14 T cell receptor beta chains were all obtained from the same sample, sequenced in a study of naive and memory T cell subsets. Two oligonucleotides, mixed equimolar, formed the beta constant-region primer covering TRBC1 and TRBC2. The ligated cDNA underwent four PCR rounds using SP2 and nested alpha and beta constant-region primers. Using its own MiXCR run on the UMI-ligation and nested PCR reads, TCRdb lists one record per CDR3 protein. This sample carries around 110,000 distinct CDR3 sequences, roughly 32% of them seen once, and the ten largest clones take roughly 0.86%. Source material: central memory CD4+ T cells from blood. Receptor source: a human donor in good health.

This clonotype was seen a handful of times. CDR3 DNA: TGCAGTGCTAGAGATTGGGACAGGGGGCGCCGGGAGACCCAGTACTTC. It translates to CSARDWDRGRRETQYF. The V gene is TRBV20-1, the J gene TRBJ2-5; 12 bases fit TRBD1. CDR1 and CDR2 (germline): DFQATT, SNEGSKA (reference sequence). The CDR3 contains 16 residues. Losses at the gene ends were 0 bases for V and 5 bases for J; bases not matched to a gene: 7.

This sequence joins TRBV6-6 and TRBJ2-7; D remains ambiguous. Trimming stripped 7 bases from V and 7 bases from J, with 11 bases between. The germline V gene encodes CDR1 MNHNY and CDR2 SVGAGI (reference sequence). CDR3 length: 11 amino acids. The CDR3 here is CASTKAQEQYF. In DNA, the CDR3 is TGTGCCAGCACCAAAGCACAGGAGCAGTACTTC.

The chain carries TRBV5-1 and TRBJ2-3; D remains unclear. This CDR3 spans 12 amino acids. Germline lookup yields CDR1 SGHRS and CDR2 YFSETQ. V lost 1 base and J 2 bases, leaving 2 bases between the germline ends. Here the CDR3 DNA reads TGCGCCAGCAGCTTGACCACAGATACGCAGTATTTT. Translated, it gives CASSLTTDTQYF. The whole variable domain, remainder taken from reference TRBV5-1 and TRBJ2-3, is KAGVTQTPRYLIKTRGQQVTLSCSPISGHRSVSWYQQTPGQGLQFLFEYFSETQRNKGNFPGRFSGRQFSNSRSEMNVSTLELGDSALYLCASSLTTDTQYFGPGTRLTVL.

This clonotype was detected a few times. This chain uses TRBV7-9 with TRBJ2-1; the match to TRBD2 covers 13 bases. Trimming cost V 1 base and J 9 bases; bases outside gene matches: 6. The CDR3 extends over 16 amino acids. Per germline, CDR1 SEHNR and CDR2 FQNEAQ (reference sequence). CDR3 loop: CASSLEVGLAGIEQFF. CDR3 coding DNA: TGTGCCAGCAGCTTAGAGGTGGGACTAGCGGGAATTGAGCAGTTCTTC.

This clonotype was picked up a small number of times. V gene TRBV30 combines with J gene TRBJ1-1; a possible D gene is TRBD1 (5 bases). The V end was cut by 5 bases, the J end by 8 bases, with 12 bases between. Germline V CDR1 and CDR2: GTSNPN, SVGIG (reference sequence). This CDR3 has 11 residues. The CDR3 spells CAWAYRGEAFF. In nucleotides, the CDR3 is TGTGCCTGGGCCTATAGGGGCGAAGCTTTCTTT.

Only a few counts were recorded for this clonotype. CDR3 loop: CASSPGLALATDTQYF. The CDR3 nucleotides read TGTGCCAGCAGCCCAGGACTAGCCCTGGCGACAGATACGCAGTATTTT. The genes are TRBV7-7 and TRBJ2-3, with 8 bases matching TRBD2. In germline, CDR1 is SSHAT, CDR2 FNYEAQ (reference sequence). CDR3 length: 16 amino acids. Losses at the gene ends were 5 bases for V and 3 bases for J; bases not matched to a gene: 10.

This clonotype was picked up one time. This rearrangement joins TRBV29-1 to TRBJ2-3; no clear D. This CDR3 is 12 amino acids long. The V gene's germline CDR1 is SQVTM and CDR2 ANQGSEA. V was clipped by 1 base and J by 4 bases, with 6 bases between them. CDR3 bases: TGCAGCGTTGAAGGCCAGTCAGATACGCAGTATTTT. This gives the protein CSVEGQSDTQYF.

This sequence joins TRBV6-2 or TRBV6-3 and TRBJ2-1; 14 nucleotides match TRBD2. The germline CDR1 and CDR2 sequences are MNHEY and SVGEGT. J was trimmed by 7 bases and V by 6 bases; bases with no gene match: 8. The CDR3 sequence is 16 residues long. The CDR3 loop is CASSSGLAGANNEQFF. DNA for the CDR3: TGTGCCAGCAGCTCGGGACTAGCGGGAGCCAATAATGAGCAGTTCTTC.

The chain recombines TRBV10-3 with TRBJ2-3; 8 positions agree with TRBD2. Germline lookup yields CDR1 ENHRY and CDR2 SYGVKD. V was clipped by 3 bases and J by 3 bases; unmatched bases: 5. This CDR3 is 15 amino acids long. CDR3 residues: CAISEQAGVTDTQYF. The CDR3 DNA follows: TGTGCCATCAGTGAACAAGCGGGAGTGACAGATACGCAGTATTTT.

In this sample, this clonotype turned up a few times. The CDR3 nucleotides are TGTGCCAGCAGTGCTCCGTTAGAAAGTTACGAGCAGTACTTC. This encodes CASSAPLESYEQYF. V is TRBV2 and J is TRBJ2-7; D remains unclear. Trimming cost V 4 bases and J 4 bases, with 14 bases left between them. The CDR3 is 14 residues long. In germline, CDR1 is SNHLY, CDR2 FYNNEI.

The chain recombines TRBV5-1 with TRBJ2-3, with D possibly being TRBD2 (5 bases). Germline V gene data show CDR1 as SGHRS and CDR2 as YFSETQ. The ends were cut back, 4 bases at V and 6 bases at J, with 15 bases in the middle. The CDR3 totals 14 residues. The CDR3 loop is CASSPERDFDTQYF. In DNA form, the CDR3 reads TGCGCCAGCAGCCCGGAACGGGATTTCGATACGCAGTATTTT.

In this sample, this clonotype turned up a few times. This chain uses TRBV11-2 with TRBJ2-7; D could derive from TRBD1 or TRBD2 (5 bases each). The ends were cut back, 3 bases at V and 2 bases at J, with 11 bases in the middle. Per the germline V gene, CDR1 is SGHAT and CDR2 is FQNNGV. The CDR3 is 14 amino acids. The CDR3 coding sequence is TGTGCCAGCAGCTTGGGACGGATGACCTACGAGCAGTACTTC. This gives the protein CASSLGRMTYEQYF. Complete variable domain (other parts from reference TRBV11-2 and TRBJ2-7): EAGVAQSPRYKIIEKRQSVAFWCNPISGHATLYWYQQILGQGPKLLIQFQNNGVVDDSQLPKDRFSAERLKGVDSTLKIQPAKLEDSAVYLCASSLGRMTYEQYFGPGTRLTVT.

This chain connects TRBV29-1 to TRBJ1-1; TRBD1 agrees at 9 bases. V lost 7 bases, J lost 0 bases, and 3 bases stayed unmatched. The CDR3 has 13 amino acids. CDR1 and CDR2 from the germline V gene are SQVTM and ANQGSEA. CDR3 amino acids: CSAGTGMNTEAFF. DNA for the CDR3: TGCAGCGCTGGGACAGGGATGAACACTGAAGCTTTCTTT.

The rearrangement uses TRBV6-1 and TRBJ1-4; D not resolved. Trimming took 3 bases from V and 6 from J, leaving 14 bases between them. This CDR3 is built from 15 residues. CDR1 is MNHNS, CDR2 SASEGT, per germline. This CDR3 is CASSDFTGGYEKLFF. The CDR3 DNA is TGTGCCAGCAGTGACTTCACCGGCGGATATGAAAAACTGTTTTTT.